A selection of T cell receptor beta chains follows, all from one sample in a study of blood T cell repertoires in COVID-19. The protocol was immunoSEQ multiplex PCR, while the TCRdb copy is restricted to in-frame clones and leaves out a portion. The sample carries 200,000 to 300,000 clones, approximately 90% recorded once. The sequenced material came from peripheral blood. Receptors were obtained from a woman aged 25 to 39 with COVID-19, enrolled during active disease. CDR3s include the opening cysteine and the closing phenylalanine or tryptophan. D genes are given only for firm matches. Clone size is stated in some rows and not others, as once, few, many or a class when expanded.

D	V	size	J	DNA	CDR3
TRBD1	TRBV9	.	TRBJ1-3	TGTGCCAGCAGCGCCAGGGGACAGTACTCTGGAAACACCATATATTTT	CASSARGQYSGNTIYF
TRBD2	TRBV20-1	once	TRBJ2-5	TGCAGTGCTAGTGGGGGGGGACCACAAGAGACCCAGTACTTC	CSASGGGPQETQYF
TRBD1	TRBV6-5	.	TRBJ1-2	TGTGCCAGCATTATCCGACAGGGGGGGCTGAGTGGCTACACCTTC	CASIIRQGGLSGYTF
TRBD1	TRBV28	.	TRBJ2-7	TGTGCCAGCAGGCACCGGGACAGGGTGTCCTACGAGCAGTACTTC	CASRHRDRVSYEQYF
.	TRBV28	.	TRBJ1-1	TGTGCCAGCAGCCAATCCACTGAAGCTTTCTTT	CASSQSTEAFF
TRBD1	TRBV3-1/TRBV3-2	.	TRBJ1-5	TGTGCCAGCAGCCAAGGGACAGGGTGGCAGCCCCAGCATTTT	CASSQGTGWQPQHF
.	TRBV4-3	.	TRBJ2-3	TGCGCCAGCAGCCAAGAGAGGGAGGTAGATACGCAGTATTTT	CASSQEREVDTQYF
.	TRBV10-3	.	TRBJ2-1	TGTGCCATCAGTGAGTCCGGGAATTCCGTAGATGAGCAGTTCTTC	CAISESGNSVDEQFF
TRBD1	TRBV11-2	.	TRBJ2-3	TGTGCCAGCAGCTTCCCGAGGACAGGGTACACAGATACGCAGTATTTT	CASSFPRTGYTDTQYF
.	TRBV5-1	.	TRBJ1-1	TGCGCCAGCAGCCCAAGAGCAGGGAACACTGAAGCTTTCTTT	CASSPRAGNTEAFF
.	TRBV7-8	.	TRBJ2-1	TGTGCCAGCAGCTTAACAGTCCGTAGGCAGGGCGTTTGGCCTTACAATGAGCAGTTCTTC	CASSLTVRRQGVWPYNEQFF
.	TRBV7-2	.	TRBJ2-1	TGTGCCAGCAGCTTAGGGTACGCGGGCACCGCAGAGGGCAATGAGCAGTTCTTC	CASSLGYAGTAEGNEQFF
TRBD1	TRBV28	.	TRBJ1-4	TGTGCCAGCACCCAGGGGGCGCGAGAAAAACTGTTTTTT	CASTQGAREKLFF
TRBD1	TRBV3-1/TRBV3-2	once	TRBJ1-2	TGTGCCAGCAGCCAAGTCGGCGGGACAGGGGAGAAATGTAACTATGGCTACACCTTC	CASSQVGGTGEKCNYGYTF
.	TRBV6-6	few	TRBJ1-2	TGTGCCAGCAGTCCACGGACAGCGGGAAGTTATGGCTACACCTTC	CASSPRTAGSYGYTF
TRBD2	TRBV7-2	.	TRBJ2-3	TGTGCCAGCAGCTCCTCCTTGGGGGGGTCAGGGGATACGCAGTATTTT	CASSSSLGGSGDTQYF
.	TRBV7-7	.	TRBJ2-3	TGTGCTAGCAGCTTAGCGCGTATAGGGGCAAGCACAGATACGCAGTATTTT	CASSLARIGASTDTQYF
TRBD2	TRBV28	.	TRBJ2-3	TGTGCCAGCAGCGCCCCCGGGCGGGGGGTCACAGATACGCAGTATTTT	CASSAPGRGVTDTQYF
.	TRBV12-3/TRBV12-4	.	TRBJ2-4	TGTGCCAGCAGACGGGAGCTCAGCATTCAGTACTTC	CASRRELSIQYF
.	TRBV5-1	.	TRBJ2-2	TGCGCCAGCAGCGGAGCGGTTAACACCGGGGAGCTGTTTTTT	CASSGAVNTGELFF
.	TRBV7-9	.	TRBJ1-4	TGTGCCAGCAGCCAAAGAGGGCCAACTAATGAAAAACTGTTTTTT	CASSQRGPTNEKLFF
TRBD1	TRBV6-4	few	TRBJ1-6	TGTGCCAGCAGTGCTCCGGGACAGTTTCACTCCTATAATTCACCCCTCCACTTT	CASSAPGQFHSYNSPLHF
TRBD1	TRBV5-1	.	TRBJ1-2	TGCGCCAGCAGTTGGACCGGGACAGGAGGCTCTCGCTACACCTTC	CASSWTGTGGSRYTF
.	TRBV19	once	TRBJ1-3	TGTGCCAGTGCGGAGAACTCTGGAAACACCATATATTTT	CASAENSGNTIYF
.	TRBV27	.	TRBJ1-2	TGTGCCAGCTCAGCCATGCAGGGCCACTATGGCTACACCTTC	CASSAMQGHYGYTF
.	TRBV30	.	TRBJ1-5	TGTGCCTGGAGTGCAACAGGGAGCAATCAGCCCCAGCATTTT	CAWSATGSNQPQHF
.	TRBV7-9	.	TRBJ1-6	TGTGCCACCCAGCTAGGGGACACTTATAATTCACCCCTCCACTTT	CATQLGDTYNSPLHF
TRBD1	TRBV18	once	TRBJ1-1	TGTGCCAGCTCACCCCGGACAGGTCGCGTGAACACTGAAGCTTTCTTT	CASSPRTGRVNTEAFF
.	TRBV5-5	.	TRBJ1-2	TGTGCCAGCAGCTTCGGGGGGAACTATGGCTACACCTTC	CASSFGGNYGYTF
TRBD1	TRBV7-8	.	TRBJ2-2	TGTGCCAGCAGCCCAGGGACAGGCCTGAACACCGGGGAGCTGTTTTTT	CASSPGTGLNTGELFF
.	TRBV5-1	once	TRBJ1-1	TGCGCCAGCAGCTTGGGATACAGGGACGCTGAAGCTTTCTTT	CASSLGYRDAEAFF
.	TRBV10-1	.	TRBJ1-1	TGCGCCAGCAGCAACAGGGCATCGGGGACTGAAGCTTTCTTT	CASSNRASGTEAFF
.	TRBV21-1	.	TRBJ1-5	TGTGCCAGCAGCAAAGCCCACAGACGACAGGGGCTTAGCAATCAGCCCCAGCATTTT	CASSKAHRRQGLSNQPQHF
TRBD2	TRBV7-2	.	TRBJ2-1	TGTGCCAGCAGCCCCTCAGCGGGGGGGCCACATGAGCAGTTCTTC	CASSPSAGGPHEQFF
TRBD2	TRBV10-3	.	TRBJ2-5	TGTGCCACCACTAGCGGGAGTTGGGAGACCCAGTACTTC	CATTSGSWETQYF
.	TRBV19	.	TRBJ1-1	TGTGCCAGTAGAGGTAGCTCAACCCGGGGCACTGAAGCTTTCTTT	CASRGSSTRGTEAFF
.	TRBV5-1	.	TRBJ1-4	TGCGCCAGCAGCTTGGTGTCGACAGCTAATGAAAAACTGTTTTTT	CASSLVSTANEKLFF
TRBD2	TRBV27	.	TRBJ2-7	TGTGCCAGCAGTGGGGGGGAGTCCTACGAGCAGTACTTC	CASSGGESYEQYF
.	TRBV6-5	.	TRBJ1-6	TGTGCCAGCAGTTCCGGCCGACGGGATTCACCCCTCCACTTT	CASSSGRRDSPLHF
TRBD2	TRBV18	few	TRBJ2-1	TGTGCCAGCTCACCAGAACTAGCGCCGAGCTCCTACAATGAGCAGTTCTTC	CASSPELAPSSYNEQFF
TRBD1	TRBV4-1	.	TRBJ2-7	TGCGCCAGCAGCCAGGGACAGTTTTACGAGCAGTACTTC	CASSQGQFYEQYF